This TCR beta chain is from a study of T cells in Graves' hyperthyroidism and ophthalmopathy. The germline V and J ends were trimmed by 1 base and 3 bases, with 7 bases remaining between them. The V gene's germline CDR1 is SEHNR and CDR2 FQNEAQ (reference sequence). The CDR3 runs 13 residues. Uncontrolled infections, other autoimmune diseases, pregnancy or lactation led to exclusion of patients. Based on clinical symptoms, serum thyroxine and TRAb, thyroid ultrasound and orbital computed tomography, diagnoses were reached. In its sample, this clonotype was seen many times. The antigen remains undetermined. The study's findings and limits: Researchers report that a 13 V-J model separated ophthalmopathy from stable hyperthyroidism. Most clonotypes that expanded in the thyroid above 0.001 also showed up in blood.

RNA transcripts yielded amplified TCR beta CDR3 regions. Initially, a first-round RT-PCR of the TCR CDR3 employed the HTBI primer set. TCRdb reanalysed the multiplex PCR reads using MiXCR and keeps one entry per CDR3 protein. This sample has 500,000 to 800,000 distinct CDR3 sequences, with 45% found just once. The chain links TRBV7-9 to TRBJ2-7; D gene uncertain. The sequenced sample was peripheral blood or thyroid tissue (not recorded which). The sequence was obtained from an adult man with Graves' disease, either hyperthyroidism or ophthalmopathy (not recorded which). The CDR3 loop is CASSLEANYEQYF. CDR3 nucleotide sequence: TGTGCCAGCAGCTTAGAGGCTAACTACGAGCAGTACTTC.